This T cell receptor (beta chain) stems from a study of blood T cells in healthy people across ages. For the second PCR, which ran for 7 to 11 cycles, a sample-barcoded 5' primer and a J-beta primer mix were used. TCRdb ran MiXCR on the 5' RACE reads and lists one entry per CDR3 protein. The repertoire has some 1.5 million distinct CDR3 sequences, over 25% of them found once; the top ten carry over 7%. This clonotype turned up a few times. This CDR3 has 13 amino acids. CDR1 is MDHEN, CDR2 SYDVKM, per germline. With 10 bases clipped from V and 6 bases from J, the junction kept 6 bases outside the gene matches.

The chain uses TRBV28 and TRBJ1-5, with TRBD1 matching over 10 bases. The sequence came from a woman aged 25-40 years in good health. Sequencing input: blood. This CDR3 is CATRDRGGQPQHF. The CDR3, as DNA: TGTGCCACCAGGGACAGGGGAGGTCAGCCCCAGCATTTT.